This T cell receptor (beta chain) was recovered during a study of cytomegalovirus exposure and HLA in healthy donors. Healthy individuals who donated bone marrow served as the donors. Of note for this clone: The antigen remains undetermined.

Study-level findings and limits: Available immune exposure information was restricted to CMV serostatus only. Being productive about 90% or about 30% of the time was typical of most TCR beta V segments in an earlier analysis. The authors assumed roughly uniform sequencing depth across donors for presence/absence analyses.

The primer mix had 60 Vbeta and 13 Jbeta primers. Sequenced by immunoSEQ multiplex PCR; TCRdb stores in-frame clones only, minus some. The table has about 200,000 clones, around 70% seen once. Germline V gene sequence: CDR1 MNHEY, CDR2 SVGAGI. Trimming pared 6 bases from V and 4 bases from J, leaving 9 bases between. This CDR3 is 12 amino acids long. The sequencing input was PBMCs. The receptor was derived from a man aged 40-49 years in good health and CMV-seropositive. This chain uses TRBV6-5 with TRBJ1-1; D is unclear. The DNA of the CDR3 is TGTGCCAGCAGAAGGGAGGCCACTGAAGCTTTCTTT. The encoded protein is CASRREATEAFF.